This TCR beta chain was captured in a study of T cell repertoires in cytomegalovirus infection. Background on the study: Through public TCR beta signatures, both CMV infection and matching HLA type were indicated. Overall study findings and caveats: The ex vivo response showed dominance by HLA-C-restricted CMV-specific TCR beta clonotypes. Totalled public TCR beta family frequency picked out people who carried CMV plus the relevant HLA.

Remarks on this clonotype: Its antigen remains unidentified.

TCRdb ran MiXCR on the reads and lists one entry per CDR3 protein. The sample lists 50,000 or so distinct CDR3 sequences, about 19% occurring once. Germline values: CDR1 SGHRS, CDR2 YFSETQ. V was cut by 5 bases and J by 0 bases, with 14 bases left in between. CDR3 length equals 15 residues. This clonotype was obtained from a human donor in good health (CMV status not recorded). Some clones in this sample may be carry-over from other donors' samples. The chain couples TRBV5-1 to TRBJ1-2, with D hard to call. The sample was CD8+ T cells from cultured PBMCs, taken from culture after CMV antigen stimulation. For the CDR3, the DNA is TGCGCCAGCAGTTTTTCGGTCCAACCTAACTATGGCTACACCTTC. It yields the protein CASSFSVQPNYGYTF. The entire variable domain, with the rest obtained from reference TRBV5-1 and TRBJ1-2, is as follows: KAGVTQTPRYLIKTRGQQVTLSCSPISGHRSVSWYQQTPGQGLQFLFEYFSETQRNKGNFPGRFSGRQFSNSRSEMNVSTLELGDSALYLCASSFSVQPNYGYTFGSGTRLTVV.